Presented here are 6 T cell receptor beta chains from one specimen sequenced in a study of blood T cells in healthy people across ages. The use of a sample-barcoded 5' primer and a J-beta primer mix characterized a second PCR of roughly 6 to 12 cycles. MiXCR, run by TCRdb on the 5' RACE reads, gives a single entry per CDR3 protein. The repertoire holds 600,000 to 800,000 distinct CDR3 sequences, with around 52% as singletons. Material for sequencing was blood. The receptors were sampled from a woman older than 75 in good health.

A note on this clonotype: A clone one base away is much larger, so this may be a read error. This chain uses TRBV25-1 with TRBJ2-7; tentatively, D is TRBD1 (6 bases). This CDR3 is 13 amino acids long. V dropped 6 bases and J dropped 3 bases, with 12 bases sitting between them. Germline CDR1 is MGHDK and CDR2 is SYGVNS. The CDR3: CASRLTGFYEQYF. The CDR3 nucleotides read TGTGCCAGCAGGCTGACAGGTTTCTACGAGCAGTACTTC.

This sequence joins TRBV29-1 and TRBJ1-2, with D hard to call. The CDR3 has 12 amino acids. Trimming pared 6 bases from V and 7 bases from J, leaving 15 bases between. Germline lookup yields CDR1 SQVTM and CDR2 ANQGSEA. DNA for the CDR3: TGCAGCGTACCTCGGAGATGGAGTGGCTACACCTTC. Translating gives CSVPRRWSGYTF. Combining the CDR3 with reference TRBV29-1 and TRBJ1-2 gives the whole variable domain SAVISQKPSRDICQRGTSLTIQCQVDSQVTMMFWYRQQPGQSLTLIATANQGSEATYESGFVIDKFPISRPNLTFSTLTVSNMSPEDSSIYLCSVPRRWSGYTFGSGTRLTVV.

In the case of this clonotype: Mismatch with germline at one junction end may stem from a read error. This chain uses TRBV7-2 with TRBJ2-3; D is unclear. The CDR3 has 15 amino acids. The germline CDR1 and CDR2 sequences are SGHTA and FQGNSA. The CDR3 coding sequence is TGTGCCGGCAGCTTAGGGCTTTCAATCACAGATACACAGTATTTT. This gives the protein CAGSLGLSITDTQYF.

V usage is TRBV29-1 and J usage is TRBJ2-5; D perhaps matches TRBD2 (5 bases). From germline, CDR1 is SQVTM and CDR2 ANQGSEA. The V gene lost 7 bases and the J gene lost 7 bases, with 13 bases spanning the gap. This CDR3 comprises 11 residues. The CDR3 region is CSGGQAGTQYF. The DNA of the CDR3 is TGCAGCGGTGGGCAGGCGGGGACCCAGTACTTC.

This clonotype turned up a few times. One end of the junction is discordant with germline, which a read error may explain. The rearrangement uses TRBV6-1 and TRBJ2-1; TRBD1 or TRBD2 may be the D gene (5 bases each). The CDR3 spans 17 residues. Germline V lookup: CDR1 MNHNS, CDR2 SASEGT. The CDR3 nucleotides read TGTGCCGGCAGGGCTAGCCGGCTCTCAGGGAATTACGATGAGCAGTTCTTC. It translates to CAGRASRLSGNYDEQFF.

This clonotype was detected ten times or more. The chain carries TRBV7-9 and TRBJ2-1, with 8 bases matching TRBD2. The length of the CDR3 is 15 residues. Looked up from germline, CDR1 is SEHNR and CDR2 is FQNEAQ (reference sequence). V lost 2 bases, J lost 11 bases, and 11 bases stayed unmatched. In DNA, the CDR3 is TGTGCCAGCAGCTTAAACCGTGGGACTAGTGACCAGCAGTTCTTC. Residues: CASSLNRGTSDQQFF.